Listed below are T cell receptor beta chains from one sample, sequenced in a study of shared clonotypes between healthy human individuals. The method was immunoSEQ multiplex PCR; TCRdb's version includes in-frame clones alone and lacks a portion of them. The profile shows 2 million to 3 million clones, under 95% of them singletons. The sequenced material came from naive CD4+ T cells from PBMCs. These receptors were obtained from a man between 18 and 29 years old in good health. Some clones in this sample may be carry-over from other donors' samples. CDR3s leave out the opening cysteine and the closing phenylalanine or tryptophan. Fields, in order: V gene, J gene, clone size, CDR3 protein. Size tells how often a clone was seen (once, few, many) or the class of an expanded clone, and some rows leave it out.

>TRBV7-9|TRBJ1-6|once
ASRTASDSPLH
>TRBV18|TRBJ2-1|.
ASSPSASSYNEQF
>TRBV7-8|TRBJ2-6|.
ASSPAVSGANVLT
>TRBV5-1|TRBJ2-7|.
ASSLGPTNEQY
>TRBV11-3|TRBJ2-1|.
ASSLGLTGGYNEQF
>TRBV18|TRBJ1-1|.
ASSQSPNTEAF
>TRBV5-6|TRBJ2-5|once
ASSPGGRGAMETQY
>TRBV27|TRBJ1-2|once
ASSLTGARYGYT
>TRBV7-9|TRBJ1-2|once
ASSLGRDTLNYGYT
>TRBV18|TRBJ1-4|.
ASSPIGGTGEKLF
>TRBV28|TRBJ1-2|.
ASSLSGGEVGGYT
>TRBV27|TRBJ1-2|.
ASSLLSGAHGYT
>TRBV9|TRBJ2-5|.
ASSGGATQY
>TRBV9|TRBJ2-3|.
ASSRQGPDTQY
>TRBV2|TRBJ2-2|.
ASSRTSGRAGTGELF
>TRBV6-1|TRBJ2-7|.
ASRASGAYEQY
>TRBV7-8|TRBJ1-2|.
ASSLDLQSYGYT
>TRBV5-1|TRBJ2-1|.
ASSLGRPAGVFDEQF
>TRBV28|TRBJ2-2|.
ASIGGLYSTGELF
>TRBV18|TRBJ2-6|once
ASSPRQVSSGANVLT
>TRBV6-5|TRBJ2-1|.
ATSPLAGFGQF
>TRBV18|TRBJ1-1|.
ASSPSDMNTEAF